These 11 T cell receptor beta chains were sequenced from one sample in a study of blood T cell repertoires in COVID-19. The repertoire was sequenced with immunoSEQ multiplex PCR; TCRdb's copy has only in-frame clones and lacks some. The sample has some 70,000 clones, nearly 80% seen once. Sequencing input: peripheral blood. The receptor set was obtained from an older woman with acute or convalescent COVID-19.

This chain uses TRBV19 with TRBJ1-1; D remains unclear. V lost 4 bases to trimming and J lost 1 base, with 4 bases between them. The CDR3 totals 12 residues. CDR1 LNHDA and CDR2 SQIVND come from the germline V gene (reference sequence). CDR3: CASSRQNTEAFF. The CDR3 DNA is TGTGCCAGTAGTAGACAGAACACTGAAGCTTTCTTT.

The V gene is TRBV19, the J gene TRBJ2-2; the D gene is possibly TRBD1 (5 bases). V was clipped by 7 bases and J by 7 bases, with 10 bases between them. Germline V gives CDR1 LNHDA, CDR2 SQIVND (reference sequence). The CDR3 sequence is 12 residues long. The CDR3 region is CASNLQGGELFF. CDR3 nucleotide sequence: TGTGCCAGTAACCTTCAGGGCGGGGAGCTGTTTTTT.

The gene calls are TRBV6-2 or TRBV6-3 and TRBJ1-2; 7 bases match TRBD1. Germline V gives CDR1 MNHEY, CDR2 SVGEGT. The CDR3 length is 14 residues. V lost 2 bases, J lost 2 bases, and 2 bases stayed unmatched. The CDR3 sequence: CASSYVQGNYGYTF. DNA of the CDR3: TGTGCCAGCAGTTACGTACAGGGGAACTATGGCTACACCTTC.

The CDR3 sequence is CASSLLMSGSYEQYF. As DNA, the CDR3 is TGTGCCAGCAGCTTATTAATGTCCGGGTCTTACGAGCAGTACTTC. The chain joins TRBV7-9 to TRBJ2-7, with D unresolved. The length of the CDR3 is 15 residues. V lost 2 bases and J 4 bases, leaving 15 bases between the germline ends. Looked up from germline, CDR1 is SEHNR and CDR2 is FQNEAQ (reference sequence).

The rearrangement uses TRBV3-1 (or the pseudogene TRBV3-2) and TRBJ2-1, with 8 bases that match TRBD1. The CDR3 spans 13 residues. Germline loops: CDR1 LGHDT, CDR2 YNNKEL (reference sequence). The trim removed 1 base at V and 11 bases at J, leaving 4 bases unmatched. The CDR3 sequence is CASSQGTGGKQFF. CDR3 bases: TGTGCCAGCAGCCAAGGAACAGGGGGTAAGCAGTTCTTC.

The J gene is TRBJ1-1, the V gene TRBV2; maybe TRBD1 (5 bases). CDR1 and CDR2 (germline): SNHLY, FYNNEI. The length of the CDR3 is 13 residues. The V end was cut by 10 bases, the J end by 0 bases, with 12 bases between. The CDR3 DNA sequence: TGTGCCACCAGGACAAGCCTGAACACTGAAGCTTTCTTT. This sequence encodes CATRTSLNTEAFF.

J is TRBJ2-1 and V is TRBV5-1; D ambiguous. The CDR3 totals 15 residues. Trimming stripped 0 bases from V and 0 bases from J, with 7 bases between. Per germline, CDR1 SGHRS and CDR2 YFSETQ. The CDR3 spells CASSLAASSYNEQFF. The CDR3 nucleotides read TGCGCCAGCAGCTTGGCAGCGAGCTCCTACAATGAGCAGTTCTTC.

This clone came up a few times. CDR3 in amino acids: CASSLLGRSYNEQFF. CDR3 DNA: TGTGCCAGCAGTTTACTGGGGCGCTCCTACAATGAGCAGTTCTTC. The V call is TRBV27, the J call TRBJ2-1; possibly TRBD1 for D (5 bases). V gave up 2 bases and J gave up 0 bases, with 8 bases separating them. Germline V gene data show CDR1 as MNHEY and CDR2 as SMNVEV (reference sequence). There are 15 residues in the CDR3.

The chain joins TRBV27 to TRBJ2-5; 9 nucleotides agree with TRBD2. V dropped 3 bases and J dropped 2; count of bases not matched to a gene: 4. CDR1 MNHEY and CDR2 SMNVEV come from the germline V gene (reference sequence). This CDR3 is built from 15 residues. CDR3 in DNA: TGTGCCAGCAGTTTCGCTAGCGGGGATCAAGAGACCCAGTACTTC. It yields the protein CASSFASGDQETQYF.

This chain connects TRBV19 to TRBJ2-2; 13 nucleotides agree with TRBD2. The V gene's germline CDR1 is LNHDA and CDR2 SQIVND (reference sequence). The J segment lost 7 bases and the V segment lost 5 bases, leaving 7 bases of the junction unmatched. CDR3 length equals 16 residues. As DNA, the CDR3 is TGTGCCAGTAGTTGGACTAGCGGGGGAGTAGGCGGGGAGCTGTTTTTT. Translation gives CASSWTSGGVGGELFF.

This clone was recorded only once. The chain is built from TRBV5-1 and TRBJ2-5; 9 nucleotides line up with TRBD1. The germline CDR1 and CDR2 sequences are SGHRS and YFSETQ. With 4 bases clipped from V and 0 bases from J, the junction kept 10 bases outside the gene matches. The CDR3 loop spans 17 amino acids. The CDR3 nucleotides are TGCGCCAGCAGCACTGATCCCCGGGACAGGGACCAAGAGACCCAGTACTTC. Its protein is CASSTDPRDRDQETQYF.